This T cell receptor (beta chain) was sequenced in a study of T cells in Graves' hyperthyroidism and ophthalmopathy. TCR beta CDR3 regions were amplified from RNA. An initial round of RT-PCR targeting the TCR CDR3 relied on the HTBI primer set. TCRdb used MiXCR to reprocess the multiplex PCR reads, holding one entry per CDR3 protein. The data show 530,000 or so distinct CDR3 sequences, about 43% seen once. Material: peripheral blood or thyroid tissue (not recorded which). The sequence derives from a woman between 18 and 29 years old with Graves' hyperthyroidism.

CDR3 nucleotide sequence: TGTGCCAGCAGCTTAGAGCACGGGGGCACTGAAGCTTTCTTT. Translating it yields CASSLEHGGTEAFF. The chain is built from TRBV7-4 and TRBJ1-1, with D perhaps TRBD1 (5 bases). Germline V CDR1 and CDR2: SGHVT, SQSDAQ. The CDR3 covers 14 residues. Deletions cut 1 base from V and 4 bases from J, with 10 bases between.